A selection of T cell receptor beta chains follows, all from one sample in a study of blood T cell repertoires in COVID-19. Generated by immunoSEQ multiplex PCR, the TCRdb table keeps only in-frame clones and is missing some. The repertoire holds hundreds of thousands of clones, with 83% as singletons. The sample was PBMCs or T cells enriched from blood (not recorded which). The receptors here all came from a woman in her forties or fifties who had been exposed to COVID-19. CDR3s include the opening cysteine and the closing phenylalanine or tryptophan. A D gene is named only where the DNA matches it firmly. Rows give clone size only sometimes, using once, few, many, or a class for an expanded clone.

abundance: -; d_gene: -; v_gene: TRBV21-1; j_gene: TRBJ2-7; CDR3aa: CASSRRQGESYEQYF; CDR3nt: TGTGCCAGCAGCCGCCGTCAGGGGGAGTCCTACGAGCAGTACTTC
abundance: -; d_gene: -; v_gene: TRBV30; j_gene: TRBJ1-2; CDR3aa: CAWAAQGSANYGYTF; CDR3nt: TGTGCCTGGGCCGCGCAGGGCTCAGCTAACTATGGCTACACCTTC
abundance: once; d_gene: -; v_gene: TRBV28; j_gene: TRBJ1-1; CDR3aa: CASRAWEREAFF; CDR3nt: TGTGCCAGCAGGGCATGGGAGCGCGAAGCTTTCTTT
abundance: -; d_gene: -; v_gene: TRBV5-6; j_gene: TRBJ1-2; CDR3aa: CASSLAWRGRYGYTF; CDR3nt: TGTGCCAGCAGCTTGGCATGGCGGGGACGCTATGGCTACACCTTC
abundance: -; d_gene: TRBD1; v_gene: TRBV29-1; j_gene: TRBJ1-1; CDR3aa: CSFYPLRDRGGTEAFF; CDR3nt: TGCAGCTTTTACCCGTTAAGGGACAGGGGTGGCACTGAAGCTTTCTTT
abundance: -; d_gene: -; v_gene: TRBV29-1; j_gene: TRBJ1-2; CDR3aa: CSVEVGGQGGYGYTF; CDR3nt: TGCAGCGTTGAGGTCGGGGGTCAGGGTGGCTATGGCTACACCTTC
abundance: -; d_gene: TRBD2; v_gene: TRBV6-2/TRBV6-3; j_gene: TRBJ2-1; CDR3aa: CASSYSGGPQFF; CDR3nt: TGTGCCAGCAGTTATAGCGGGGGACCGCAGTTCTTC
abundance: few; d_gene: TRBD1; v_gene: TRBV2; j_gene: TRBJ1-3; CDR3aa: CASSPDRVGNTIYF; CDR3nt: TGTGCCAGCAGTCCCGACAGGGTTGGAAACACCATATATTTT
abundance: -; d_gene: TRBD1; v_gene: TRBV7-9; j_gene: TRBJ1-3; CDR3aa: CASSLGTGASGNTIYF; CDR3nt: TGTGCCAGCAGCTTAGGGACAGGGGCCTCTGGAAACACCATATATTTT
abundance: -; d_gene: -; v_gene: TRBV4-3; j_gene: TRBJ2-7; CDR3aa: CASSQDWGQGGHLPYEQYF; CDR3nt: TGCGCCAGCAGCCAAGATTGGGGGCAGGGGGGACACTTACCCTACGAGCAGTACTTC
abundance: -; d_gene: TRBD1; v_gene: TRBV7-2; j_gene: TRBJ1-2; CDR3aa: CASSSDRGYGYTF; CDR3nt: TGTGCCAGCAGCTCCGACAGGGGCTATGGCTACACCTTC
abundance: -; d_gene: -; v_gene: TRBV5-6; j_gene: TRBJ1-2; CDR3aa: CASSSTVRDGYTF; CDR3nt: TGTGCCAGCAGCTCGACGGTGAGGGATGGCTACACCTTC
abundance: -; d_gene: -; v_gene: TRBV20-1; j_gene: TRBJ1-5; CDR3aa: CSARAEETQHF; CDR3nt: TGCAGTGCTAGAGCCGAGGAAACTCAGCATTTT
abundance: -; d_gene: TRBD1; v_gene: TRBV5-1; j_gene: TRBJ2-7; CDR3aa: CASSIRGTGFSEQYF; CDR3nt: TGCGCCAGCAGCATAAGAGGGACAGGGTTCTCCGAGCAGTACTTC
abundance: once; d_gene: TRBD1; v_gene: TRBV2; j_gene: TRBJ1-2; CDR3aa: CASSPQGTDYGYTF; CDR3nt: TGTGCCAGCAGTCCACAGGGGACGGACTATGGCTACACCTTC
abundance: many; d_gene: -; v_gene: TRBV12-3/TRBV12-4; j_gene: TRBJ2-7; CDR3aa: CASSWRAYEQYF; CDR3nt: TGTGCCAGCAGTTGGCGGGCCTACGAGCAGTACTTC
abundance: -; d_gene: -; v_gene: TRBV11-3; j_gene: TRBJ2-7; CDR3aa: CASSPLEDPHEQYF; CDR3nt: TGTGCCAGCAGCCCCTTGGAGGACCCCCACGAGCAGTACTTC
abundance: few; d_gene: -; v_gene: TRBV5-4; j_gene: TRBJ2-3; CDR3aa: CASSLGANTDTQYF; CDR3nt: TGTGCCAGCAGCCTTGGAGCCAACACAGATACGCAGTATTTT
abundance: once; d_gene: -; v_gene: TRBV5-1; j_gene: TRBJ1-4; CDR3aa: CASSVRGVNEKLFF; CDR3nt: TGCGCCAGCAGCGTACGGGGGGTTAATGAAAAACTGTTTTTT
abundance: -; d_gene: TRBD2; v_gene: TRBV5-6; j_gene: TRBJ2-3; CDR3aa: CASSIEGLDNTDTQYF; CDR3nt: TGTGCCAGCAGCATCGAGGGACTAGATAACACAGATACGCAGTATTTT